The next 20 T cell receptor beta chains were all read from a single sample in a study of OX40 agonist ivuxolimab in advanced cancers. Sequencing used immunoSEQ multiplex PCR; TCRdb keeps in-frame clones, though not all of them. The table shows about 68,000 clones, with approximately 91% occurring only once. The specimen was CD4+ or CD8+ T cells sorted from blood, collected in a trial of the OX40 agonist ivuxolimab. The receptors shown here come from an adult with an advanced solid tumor such as melanoma, head and neck, liver or kidney cancer.

The chain is built from TRBV19 and TRBJ2-7; 11 nucleotides match TRBD2. Germline V lookup: CDR1 LNHDA, CDR2 SQIVND (reference sequence). V trimming: 5 bases; J trimming: 4 bases; junction bases outside the gene matches: 7. The CDR3 extends over 15 amino acids. In nucleotides, the CDR3 is TGTGCCAGTAGTGATGGGACTAGCGGCAAATACGAGCAGTACTTC. It translates to CASSDGTSGKYEQYF.

The genes are TRBV7-3 and TRBJ2-1, with a possible D match to TRBD1 (5 bases). V gave up 0 bases and J gave up 5 bases, with 14 bases separating them. This CDR3 has 16 amino acids. The germline V gene has CDR1 SGHTA and CDR2 FQGTGA. The CDR3 reads CASSLTMRTRHNEQFF. The CDR3 nucleotides are TGTGCCAGCAGCTTAACGATGCGGACAAGGCACAATGAGCAGTTCTTC.

The chain has TRBV29-1 and TRBJ1-2, with 8 bases matching TRBD1. V lost 4 bases, J lost 7 bases, and 5 bases stayed unmatched. The germline CDR1 and CDR2 sequences are SQVTM and ANQGSEA. CDR3 length: 12 amino acids. The CDR3 protein is CSVVGQGSGYTF. The CDR3 DNA sequence: TGCAGCGTTGTCGGACAGGGAAGTGGCTACACCTTC.

This clone showed up just a few times. The V and J genes are TRBV2 and TRBJ1-1; D is ambiguous. CDR1 is SNHLY, CDR2 FYNNEI, per germline. There are 12 residues in the CDR3. The germline V and J ends were trimmed by 3 bases and 3 bases, with 5 bases remaining between them. The CDR3 region is CASSEMYTEAFF. The CDR3 DNA sequence: TGTGCCAGCAGTGAGATGTACACTGAAGCTTTCTTT. Full variable domain (rest looked up from reference TRBV2 and TRBJ1-1): EPEVTQTPSHQVTQMGQEVILRCVPISNHLYFYWYRQILGQKVEFLVSFYNNEISEKSEIFDDQFSVERPDGSNFTLKIRSTKLEDSAMYFCASSEMYTEAFFGQGTRLTVV.

The chain couples TRBV10-1 to TRBJ2-3; perhaps TRBD2 as D (6 bases). Trimming pared 5 bases from V and 0 bases from J, leaving 9 bases between. CDR1 is WNHNN and CDR2 is SYGVQD in the germline V gene (reference sequence). The CDR3 spans 14 residues. The CDR3 here is CASSRSGSTDTQYF. DNA of the CDR3: TGCGCCAGCAGTAGAAGCGGGAGCACAGATACGCAGTATTTT.

The rearrangement joins TRBV7-2 to TRBJ1-6; D perhaps matches TRBD1 (5 bases). Germline CDR1 SGHTA, CDR2 FQGNSA. The germline V and J ends were trimmed by 1 base and 10 bases, with 14 bases remaining between them. The CDR3 loop spans 15 amino acids. CDR3 nucleotides: TGTGCCAGCAGCTTAGTGGGGGGTTTGGAGTCACCCCTCCACTTT. Encoded protein: CASSLVGGLESPLHF.

The chain combines TRBV19 with TRBJ1-4, with D possibly matching TRBD1 (5 bases). The CDR3 extends over 13 amino acids. In germline, CDR1 is LNHDA, CDR2 SQIVND (reference sequence). V was pared by 5 bases and J by 5 bases, with 9 bases between. Here the CDR3 reads CASSEQGNEKLFF. As DNA, the CDR3 is TGTGCCAGTAGTGAGCAGGGAAATGAAAAACTGTTTTTT.

The chain combines TRBV6-5 with TRBJ1-6; D is unclear. V was shortened by 2 bases and J by 7 bases, with 3 bases between the two germline ends. Germline CDR1 and CDR2: MNHEY and SVGAGI. This CDR3 has 12 amino acids. The chain's CDR3 is CASSYVNSPLHF. CDR3 DNA sequence: TGTGCCAGCAGTTACGTAAATTCACCCCTCCACTTT.

The chain joins TRBV11-3 to TRBJ1-1, with TRBD1 matching 7 bases. V was clipped by 4 bases and J by 7 bases; unmatched bases: 18. The CDR3 covers 17 residues. Germline CDR1 and CDR2: SGHNT and YENEEA. The CDR3 DNA reads as TGTGCCAGCAGCTCAGATGGCTTCGGCAGGGGGGGGAGTGAAGCTTTCTTT. Residues: CASSSDGFGRGGSEAFF.

The chain links TRBV6-5 to TRBJ2-5, with D unclear. Trimming left V 6 bases short and J 0 bases short, with 11 bases between. The CDR3 sequence is 14 residues long. Germline V gives CDR1 MNHEY, CDR2 SVGAGI. CDR3 protein: CASSPVGYQETQYF. For the CDR3, the DNA is TGTGCCAGCAGCCCAGTGGGGTACCAAGAGACCCAGTACTTC.

The chain combines TRBV14 with TRBJ1-3, with TRBD1 identical over 9 bases. V trimming: 4 bases; J trimming: 4 bases; junction bases outside the gene matches: 8. Germline assignment: CDR1 SGHDN and CDR2 FVKESK. The CDR3 has 16 amino acids. In nucleotides, the CDR3 is TGTGCCAGCAGCCCAAGGACGACAGGGGGAGGAAACACCATATATTTT. It is translated as CASSPRTTGGGNTIYF.

This clone was detected once. This sequence joins TRBV6-5 and TRBJ2-1, with D uncertain. The V end lost 2 bases, the J end lost 6 bases, and 11 bases lay between the germline ends. CDR1 MNHEY and CDR2 SVGAGI come from the germline V gene. The CDR3 is 14 residues long. CDR3 DNA sequence: TGTGCCAGCAGTTACCCCGGACCGGGCAATGAGCAGTTCTTC. Residues: CASSYPGPGNEQFF.

V gene TRBV5-6 combines with J gene TRBJ1-4; TRBD1 aligns across 7 bases. The CDR3 contains 15 residues. After removal of 4 bases from V and 4 bases from J, the junction contained 7 bases not matched to a gene. CDR1 is SGHDT, CDR2 YYEEEE, per germline. The CDR3 DNA reads TGTGCCAGCAGCACCTGGACAGGCCATAATGAAAAACTGTTTTTT. Translating it yields CASSTWTGHNEKLFF.

The chain combines TRBV27 with TRBJ2-7, with 9 bases matching TRBD1. Losses at the gene ends were 6 bases for V and 7 bases for J; bases not matched to a gene: 16. Germline CDR1 is MNHEY and CDR2 is SMNVEV (reference sequence). The CDR3 runs 16 residues. Here the CDR3 DNA reads TGTGCCAGCAGGTCTTTACAGGGGGCCCTATTGCTTGAGCAGTACTTC. It yields the protein CASRSLQGALLLEQYF.

The chain links TRBV9 to TRBJ1-1; tentative D call: TRBD1 (6 bases). With 0 bases removed from V and 4 bases from J, the gap between germline ends came to 19 bases. There are 17 residues in the CDR3. Germline CDR1 is SGDLS and CDR2 is YYNGEE. The CDR3 protein is CASSVDPFRGRGTEAFF. For the CDR3, the DNA is TGTGCCAGCAGCGTAGACCCCTTCCGGGGGCGCGGCACTGAAGCTTTCTTT. Based on the CDR3 plus reference TRBV9 and TRBJ1-1, the full variable domain is DSGVTQTPKHLITATGQRVTLRCSPRSGDLSVYWYQQSLDQGLQFLIQYYNGEERAKGNILERFSAQQFPDLHSELNLSSLELGDSALYFCASSVDPFRGRGTEAFFGQGTRLTVV.

This chain joins TRBV2 and TRBJ1-1; 8 nucleotides agree with TRBD1. Germline lookup yields CDR1 SNHLY and CDR2 FYNNEI. There are 15 residues in the CDR3. The V segment lost 7 bases and the J segment 0 bases; nucleotides outside the gene matches: 7. This chain's CDR3 is CASKAGQAMNTEAFF. The CDR3 DNA reads TGTGCCAGCAAAGCGGGACAGGCAATGAACACTGAAGCTTTCTTT.

The chain carries TRBV5-1 and TRBJ1-5, with 8 positions matching TRBD1. This CDR3 region has 15 residues. V lost 4 bases, J lost 7 bases, and 10 bases stayed unmatched. Germline V lookup: CDR1 SGHRS, CDR2 YFSETQ. Written as DNA, the CDR3 is TGCGCCAGCAGCCCTGGGACAGGAGGGCGACAGCCCCAGCATTTT. Encoded protein: CASSPGTGGRQPQHF.

The gene calls are TRBV6-1 and TRBJ1-5; D possibly corresponds to TRBD1 (6 bases). CDR1 is MNHNS and CDR2 is SASEGT in the germline V gene. V lost 3 bases to trimming and J lost 15 bases, with 15 bases between them. The CDR3 loop spans 12 amino acids. The CDR3, as DNA: TGTGCCAGCAGTGAGATCGGGGGCCAAAGGCATTTT. Protein sequence: CASSEIGGQRHF.

The rearrangement links TRBV15 to TRBJ1-1, with D possibly matching TRBD1 (5 bases). The ends were cut back, 1 base at V and 4 bases at J, with 10 bases in the middle. CDR3 length: 14 amino acids. The germline V gene has CDR1 LNHNV and CDR2 YYDKDF (reference sequence). The CDR3 region is CATSRGGRTTEAFF. DNA of the CDR3: TGTGCCACCAGCAGAGGGGGGAGAACCACTGAAGCTTTCTTT. The variable domain in full, with the rest retrieved from reference TRBV15 and TRBJ1-1, is DAMVIQNPRYQVTQFGKPVTLSCSQTLNHNVMYWYQQKSSQAPKLLFHYYDKDFNNEADTPDNFQSRRPNTSFCFLDIRSPGLGDTAMYLCATSRGGRTTEAFFGQGTRLTVV.

The chain employs TRBV19 and TRBJ1-1; TRBD1 is a possible D gene (6 bases). The germline V gene has CDR1 LNHDA and CDR2 SQIVND (reference sequence). CDR3 length: 14 amino acids. Trimming took 5 bases from V and 4 from J, leaving 14 bases between them. Here the CDR3 DNA reads TGTGCCAGTAGTCCACAGCGACAGGTCACTGAAGCTTTCTTT. This codes for CASSPQRQVTEAFF.